This paragraph reports one T cell receptor (beta chain). What it binds is not known. This record belongs to a study of graft-versus-host responses after intestinal transplantation. Overall study context: Recipients had multivisceral, liver-intestinal, or isolated intestinal transplants. Every recipient underwent anti-thymocyte globulin induction, then tacrolimus and steroids for roughly 3 years.

Study-wide results and limits: Detection of GvH clones occurred in recipient marrow, and some had their first appearance in ileum or blood. HvG clone declines early post-transplant were associated with peak circulating GvH levels.

The table came from immunoSEQ multiplex PCR; TCRdb's copy has only in-frame clones and leaves some out. The data contain about 85,000 clones, around 86% of them singletons. CDR1 is MNHEY, CDR2 SVGAGI, per germline. The CDR3 sequence is 14 residues long. With V trimmed by 7 bases and J by 4 bases, 8 bases remained unmatched. The clonotype comes from a human donor who received an intestinal transplant. The rearrangement links TRBV6-5 to TRBJ2-5; 8 positions agree with TRBD2. The sequencing used unstimulated CD8+ T cells sorted from spleen or lymph node cells, collected before intestinal transplant. The CDR3 sequence: CASIGGAYRETQYF. CDR3 in DNA: TGTGCCAGCATCGGGGGGGCCTATAGAGAGACCCAGTACTTC.